The 21 T cell receptor beta chains reported below all come from one sample, sequenced in a study of T cells in Graves' hyperthyroidism and ophthalmopathy. Authors of the study amplified TCR beta CDR3 regions from RNA transcripts. HTBI primers were employed in a first-round RT-PCR of the TCR CDR3. TCRdb redid the calling of the multiplex PCR reads with MiXCR, one entry per CDR3 protein. The sample records hundreds of thousands of distinct CDR3 sequences, 35% to 40% being singletons. The material sequenced was blood. The receptors were sampled from a man between 18 and 35 years old with Graves' hyperthyroidism.

This clonotype is a singleton in its sample. The junction and the germline gene differ at one end; a read error may be behind it. The CDR3 loop is CANSLTGTGGYEQYF. The CDR3 DNA reads as TGTGCCAACAGCTTAACCGGGACAGGGGGCTACGAGCAGTACTTC. The chain couples TRBV7-3 to TRBJ2-7, with 11 bases that match TRBD1. The CDR3 has 15 amino acids. CDR1 is SGHTA, CDR2 FQGTGA, per germline.

This clonotype was seen ten or more times. The chain is built from TRBV19 and TRBJ1-5, with D possibly TRBD1 on 5 matching bases. Germline V gives CDR1 LNHDA, CDR2 SQIVND (reference sequence). Trimming left V 9 bases short and J 6 bases short, with 21 bases between. CDR3 length: 15 residues. CDR3 region: CASSAQGMGGQPQHF. The CDR3 DNA follows: TGTGCCAGCTCAGCCCAGGGTATGGGAGGTCAGCCCCAGCATTTT.

Comment on this clonotype: One end of the junction fails to match germline, which may point to a read error. V and J are TRBV7-2 and TRBJ1-3; possibly TRBD1 for D (5 bases). The germline V gene encodes CDR1 SGHTA and CDR2 FQGNSA. This CDR3 is 16 amino acids long. CDR3 sequence: CASSAPRQNMGTTIYF. The CDR3 DNA sequence: TGTGCCAGCAGCGCCCCCCGACAGAATATGGGAACCACCATATATTTT.

This clonotype was seen repeatedly, ten times or more. The V call is TRBV7-9, the J call TRBJ1-2; TRBD1 matches 10 bases. The trim removed 5 bases at V and 6 bases at J, leaving 3 bases unmatched. The germline CDR1 and CDR2 sequences are SEHNR and FQNEAQ (reference sequence). The CDR3 length is 13 residues. CDR3 loop: CASSHGTGDGYTF. For the CDR3, the DNA is TGTGCCAGCAGCCACGGGACAGGGGATGGCTACACCTTC.

This clonotype was picked up a small number of times. J is TRBJ2-2 and V is TRBV19; D not resolved. Trimming removed 3 bases from V and 6 bases from J, with 14 bases in between. The CDR3 is 15 amino acids. CDR1 is LNHDA, CDR2 SQIVND, per germline (reference sequence). CDR3 in DNA: TGTGCCAGTAGTATCGCTAGGGTTGGCGCCGGGGAGCTGTTTTTT. Its protein product is CASSIARVGAGELFF.

This clonotype came up many times. This chain joins TRBV7-9 and TRBJ2-2, with D perhaps TRBD1 (5 bases). V shed 8 bases and J shed 0 bases, with 13 bases lying between them. This CDR3 is 15 amino acids long. Germline loops: CDR1 SEHNR, CDR2 FQNEAQ (reference sequence). CDR3 DNA: TGTGCCAGCGGGATGACAGCAACGAACACCGGGGAGCTGTTTTTT. It yields the protein CASGMTATNTGELFF.

This clonotype was detected only a few times. At one of its ends the junction is not consistent with the germline gene, which may arise from a read error. The CDR3 spells CASSLTEASINSPLHF. The CDR3 region has the DNA TGCGCCAGCAGCTTAACGGAGGCGTCCATTAATTCACCCCTCCACTTT. The chain employs TRBV7-9 and TRBJ1-6; D unclear. The length of the CDR3 is 16 residues. Germline CDR1 reads SEHNR; CDR2 reads FQNEAQ (reference sequence).

The rearrangement uses TRBV6-2 or TRBV6-3 and TRBJ1-2; D not resolved. Germline V gene lookup returns CDR1 MNHEY and CDR2 SVGEGT. V shed 2 bases and J shed 2 bases, with 6 bases lying between them. The CDR3 length is 13 residues. The CDR3 DNA follows: TGTGCCAGCAGTTACAGTCCCAACTATGGCTACACCTTC. This gives the protein CASSYSPNYGYTF.

As regards this clonotype: Being one base from a much bigger clone, this may be a read error. This chain links TRBV20-1 with TRBJ1-1; D is ambiguous. In germline, CDR1 is DFQATT, CDR2 SNEGSKA (reference sequence). The CDR3 runs to 13 residues. CDR3 protein: CGASGGRRAEAFF. Here the CDR3 DNA reads TGCGGTGCTAGCGGTGGGCGGAGGGCTGAAGCTTTCTTT.

Comments on this clonotype: The junction and the germline gene differ at one end; a read error may be behind it. The chain carries TRBV7-2 and TRBJ1-1; D not resolved. CDR1 and CDR2 from the germline V gene are SGHTA and FQGNSA. This CDR3 region has 15 residues. For the CDR3, the DNA is TGCGCCAGCAGCCAAGAGGACGGATCAAACACTGAAGCTTTCTTT. It translates to CASSQEDGSNTEAFF. Full variable domain (rest looked up from reference TRBV7-2 and TRBJ1-1): GAGVSQSPSNKVTEKGKDVELRCDPISGHTALYWYRQSLGQGLEFLIYFQGNSAPDKSGLPSDRFSAERTGGSVSTLTIQRTQQEDSAVYLCASSQEDGSNTEAFFGQGTRLTVV.

J is TRBJ1-1 and V is TRBV2; perhaps TRBD1 as D (5 bases). Germline CDR1 reads SNHLY; CDR2 reads FYNNEI. The CDR3 spans 15 residues. V was trimmed by 8 bases and J by 1 base, leaving 17 bases between them. The CDR3 is CASVNRRNSNTEAFF. The CDR3 DNA follows: TGTGCCAGCGTTAACAGGAGGAATTCGAACACTGAAGCTTTCTTT.

As to this clonotype: Sequence at one end of the junction differs from germline and may be a read error. This chain connects TRBV19 to TRBJ2-5, with 8 bases lining up with TRBD1. CDR3 length equals 17 residues. The germline V gene encodes CDR1 LNHDA and CDR2 SQIVND (reference sequence). CDR3: CASSSQGDRWDAETLYF. The CDR3 region has the DNA TGTGCCAGTAGCTCACAGGGGGACAGATGGGATGCGGAGACCCTGTACTTC.

The chain joins TRBV4-1 to TRBJ2-7; TRBD1 agrees at 8 bases. Germline V gives CDR1 MGHRA, CDR2 YSYEKL. There are 15 residues in the CDR3. V lost 5 bases, J lost 0 bases, and 6 bases stayed unmatched. The CDR3 DNA follows: TGCGCCAGCAGCATTCAGGGGGCCCGCTCCTACGAGCAGTACTTC. Translated: CASSIQGARSYEQYF.

The gene calls are TRBV15 and TRBJ2-7; 10 bases agree with TRBD2. Losses at the gene ends were 3 bases for V and 3 bases for J; bases not matched to a gene: 8. Looked up from germline, CDR1 is LNHNV and CDR2 is YYDKDF (reference sequence). CDR3 length: 16 residues. The CDR3 is CATSSQGLADLYEQYF. In nucleotides, the CDR3 is TGTGCCACCAGCAGCCAAGGACTAGCGGACCTCTACGAGCAGTACTTC. Combining the CDR3 with reference TRBV15 and TRBJ2-7 gives the whole variable domain DAMVIQNPRYQVTQFGKPVTLSCSQTLNHNVMYWYQQKSSQAPKLLFHYYDKDFNNEADTPDNFQSRRPNTSFCFLDIRSPGLGDTAMYLCATSSQGLADLYEQYFGPGTRLTVT.

As concerns this clonotype: No conserved phenylalanine or tryptophan is present at the end of the CDR3, so a read error is the likely explanation. J is TRBJ1-1 and V is TRBV10-3; possible D gene TRBD1, 6 bases. This CDR3 has 14 amino acids. The germline gives CDR1 ENHRY, CDR2 SYGVKD. Trimming cost V 0 bases and J 4 bases, with 9 bases left between them. CDR3 amino acids: CAISESTGSTEAFV. The CDR3 nucleotides are TGTGCCATCAGTGAGTCGACAGGCTCCACTGAAGCTTTCGTT.

The chain has TRBV29-1 and TRBJ2-7; D remains ambiguous. The length of the CDR3 is 13 residues. Germline CDR1 SQVTM, CDR2 ANQGSEA. V lost 8 bases and J lost 5, with 19 bases in between. The CDR3 region has the DNA TGCAGCCAAGTGTTCGTGGCCCCCAACGAGCAGTACTTC. Protein product: CSQVFVAPNEQYF.

This clonotype was observed a handful of times. This rearrangement joins TRBV20-1 to TRBJ1-4, with 10 nucleotides matching TRBD1. The CDR3 covers 13 residues. With V trimmed by 6 bases and J by 6 bases, 4 bases remained unmatched. Germline assignment: CDR1 DFQATT and CDR2 SNEGSKA (reference sequence). CDR3 residues: CSARDRGYEKLFF. CDR3 bases: TGCAGTGCCCGGGACAGGGGTTATGAAAAACTGTTTTTT.

In this sample, this clonotype turned up a few times. The chain combines TRBV7-3 with TRBJ2-6; D gene uncertain. V lost 6 bases and J 2 bases, leaving 5 bases between the germline ends. Germline V gene data show CDR1 as SGHTA and CDR2 as FQGTGA. CDR3 length equals 13 residues. CDR3 nucleotides: TGTGCCAGCAGGTTTACTGGGGCCAACGTCCTGACTTTC. Amino acid sequence: CASRFTGANVLTF.

This clonotype occurred a few times. J is TRBJ1-2 and V is TRBV12-3 or TRBV12-4; TRBD1 aligns across 8 bases. The CDR3 is made up of 16 amino acids. J gave up 2 bases and V 7 bases, and 12 bases lay outside the gene matches. DNA for the CDR3: TGTGCCAGCACCCCGTTCGAGGGGACAGGCAACTATGGCTACACCTTC. This gives the protein CASTPFEGTGNYGYTF.

The J gene is TRBJ1-4, the V gene TRBV25-1; D is perhaps TRBD1 (6 bases). Germline V CDR1 and CDR2: MGHDK, SYGVNS. Trimming left V 8 bases short and J 10 bases short, with 8 bases between. This CDR3 comprises 10 residues. The CDR3 DNA sequence: TGTGCCAGCGGAGGGGGAAAACTGTTTTTT. This encodes CASGGGKLFF.

To note about this clonotype: Germline and junction disagree at one end, which may indicate a read error. The CDR3 bases are TGTGCCGCCAGCAGCCAGGTAGCGGGAGGTAACTACGAGCAGTACTTC. Encoded protein: CAASSQVAGGNYEQYF. The chain uses TRBV15 and TRBJ2-7; 10 nucleotides match TRBD2. Germline assignment: CDR1 LNHNV and CDR2 YYDKDF (reference sequence). The CDR3 runs to 16 residues.